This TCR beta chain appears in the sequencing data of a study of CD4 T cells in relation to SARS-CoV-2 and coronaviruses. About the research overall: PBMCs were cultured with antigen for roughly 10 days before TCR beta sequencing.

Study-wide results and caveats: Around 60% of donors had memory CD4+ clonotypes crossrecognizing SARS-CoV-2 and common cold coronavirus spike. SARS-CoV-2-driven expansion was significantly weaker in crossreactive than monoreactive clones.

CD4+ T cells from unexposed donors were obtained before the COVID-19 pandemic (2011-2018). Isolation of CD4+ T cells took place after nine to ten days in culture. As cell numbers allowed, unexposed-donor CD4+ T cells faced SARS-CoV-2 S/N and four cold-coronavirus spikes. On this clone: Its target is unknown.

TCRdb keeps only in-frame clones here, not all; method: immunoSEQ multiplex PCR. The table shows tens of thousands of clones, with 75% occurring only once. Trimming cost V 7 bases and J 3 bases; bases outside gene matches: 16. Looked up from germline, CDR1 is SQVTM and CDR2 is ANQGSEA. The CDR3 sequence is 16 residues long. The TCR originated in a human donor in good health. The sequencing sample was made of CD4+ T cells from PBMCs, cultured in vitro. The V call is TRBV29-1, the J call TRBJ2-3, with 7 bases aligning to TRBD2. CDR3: CSANGDFAGVTDTQYF. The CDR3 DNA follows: TGCAGCGCTAACGGCGATTTCGCGGGAGTAACAGATACGCAGTATTTT.